These 11 T cell receptor beta chains originate from one sample sequenced in a study of T-cell memory formation after mild COVID-19. MiXCR was run by TCRdb on the 5' RACE reads, yielding one entry per CDR3 protein. The profile covers approximately 410,000 distinct CDR3 sequences, with more than 20% appearing a single time and under 15% taken by the ten largest. The sample taken for sequencing was PBMCs or a T cell subset sorted from them (not recorded which). These receptors all stem from an adult woman who had mild COVID-19 (a few samples of this study predate the infection). Cell type and time point are not known.

The chain employs TRBV27 and TRBJ2-2; no reliable D call. Germline V gene sequence: CDR1 MNHEY, CDR2 SMNVEV (reference sequence). The CDR3 length is 19 residues. The V end lost 3 bases, the J end lost 4 bases, and 24 bases lay between the germline ends. The CDR3 region has the DNA TGTGCCAGCAGTTTCACCCACTTCTCTGGTAAAGAGCGCACCGGGGAGCTGTTTTTT. Protein sequence: CASSFTHFSGKERTGELFF.

The chain joins TRBV6-5 to TRBJ1-1; 7 nucleotides agree with TRBD1. J gave up 5 bases and V 2 bases, and 8 bases lay outside the gene matches. Germline lookup yields CDR1 MNHEY and CDR2 SVGAGI. The CDR3 extends over 15 amino acids. This CDR3 is CASSYVSGGVTEAFF. The DNA for the CDR3 is TGTGCCAGCAGTTACGTTTCAGGGGGGGTGACTGAAGCTTTCTTT.

The genes are TRBV7-3 and TRBJ1-1, with 7 bases identical to TRBD1. V lost 5 bases, J lost 3 bases, and 12 bases stayed unmatched. Per germline, CDR1 SGHTA and CDR2 FQGTGA. The length of the CDR3 is 16 residues. The DNA of the CDR3 is TGTGCCAGCAGCCCCACCCCGACAGGGAGGGACACTGAAGCTTTCTTT. Translation gives CASSPTPTGRDTEAFF.

In its sample, this clonotype was seen a few times. The DNA of the CDR3 is TGCAGTGCTAAACCGGACAGGGGCTACGAGCAGTACTTC. Amino acids: CSAKPDRGYEQYF. The rearrangement uses TRBV20-1 and TRBJ2-7, with TRBD1 matching over 9 bases. J gave up 3 bases and V 4 bases, and 4 bases lay outside the gene matches. The germline CDR1 and CDR2 sequences are DFQATT and SNEGSKA (reference sequence). CDR3 size: 13 residues.

V gene TRBV6-5 combines with J gene TRBJ2-7; maybe TRBD1 (5 bases). Trimming took off 6 bases at V and 3 bases at J, with 15 bases between the two ends. This CDR3 has 14 amino acids. CDR1 is MNHEY, CDR2 SVGAGI, per germline. CDR3 region: CASRRDSSVYEQYF. CDR3 nucleotides: TGTGCCAGCAGGCGAGACAGTTCCGTCTACGAGCAGTACTTC.

This clonotype was counted a few times. The chain recombines TRBV27 with TRBJ1-1; D is uncertain. V was shortened by 8 bases and J by 2 bases, with 6 bases between the two germline ends. In germline, CDR1 is MNHEY, CDR2 SMNVEV (reference sequence). CDR3 size: 11 residues. The CDR3 DNA sequence: TGTGCCAGCGGGAGAAACACTGAAGCTTTCTTT. It specifies CASGRNTEAFF.

The J gene is TRBJ1-2, the V gene TRBV12-3 or TRBV12-4; 8 bases agree with TRBD1. Germline trimming cut 4 bases from V and 7 bases from J; bases unmatched to any gene: 14. This CDR3 has 16 amino acids. CDR3 DNA: TGTGCCAGCAGTTCCCTCTTAGGACAGGGAGGATTTGGCTACACCTTC. It specifies CASSSLLGQGGFGYTF.

The rearrangement links TRBV20-1 to TRBJ1-1; D unresolved. V was trimmed by 0 bases and J by 7 bases, leaving 15 bases between them. Germline assignment: CDR1 DFQATT and CDR2 SNEGSKA (reference sequence). The CDR3 loop spans 14 amino acids. CDR3 loop: CSARDPRAILEAFF. The CDR3 DNA reads as TGCAGTGCTAGAGACCCCCGGGCCATACTTGAAGCTTTCTTT.

J is TRBJ1-2 and V is TRBV2; no reliable D call. Trimming took off 6 bases at V and 3 bases at J, with 5 bases between the two ends. This CDR3 region has 11 residues. CDR1 and CDR2 (germline): SNHLY, FYNNEI. The CDR3 loop reads CASRRDYGYTF. In nucleotides, the CDR3 is TGTGCCAGCAGGCGGGACTATGGCTACACCTTC.

The chain uses TRBV12-3 or TRBV12-4 and TRBJ2-7; 7 nucleotides match TRBD2. Losses at the gene ends were 5 bases for V and 1 base for J; bases not matched to a gene: 8. The length of the CDR3 is 15 residues. CDR3 sequence reads: CASSLGGGISYEQYF. The CDR3 DNA sequence: TGTGCCAGCAGTCTGGGGGGGGGTATTTCCTACGAGCAGTACTTC.

This clonotype was seen many times. This chain links TRBV5-1 with TRBJ2-2; 7 nucleotides align to TRBD2. The ends lost 3 bases at V and 6 bases at J; junction bases unmatched: 8. Germline-derived CDR1 and CDR2 are SGHRS and YFSETQ. The CDR3 is 15 amino acids. CDR3 nucleotides: TGCGCCAGCAGCTCCCGGGGTAGCGGGTCCGGGGAGCTGTTTTTT. It specifies CASSSRGSGSGELFF.